This T cell receptor (beta chain) was identified during a study of T-cell memory formation after mild COVID-19. Overall study context: TCR clusters were mostly confined to one donor each.

TCRdb re-called the 5' RACE reads with MiXCR, one entry per CDR3 protein. The data show 250,000 to 300,000 distinct CDR3 sequences, with around 16% seen just once and 20% to 25% held by the top ten. Per the germline V gene, CDR1 is SGHTA and CDR2 is FQGNSA. Deletions cut 5 bases from V and 4 bases from J, with 11 bases between. The length of the CDR3 is 13 residues. General study results and limits: Clonal second-wave expansions that peaked on day 37 had unconfirmed SARS-CoV-2 specificity. Cross-reactive memory apparently joined, as some responding clones appeared in pre-infection memory.

Concerning this clonotype: Its antigen is still unknown.

The sequenced material came from PBMCs or a T cell subset sorted from them (not recorded which). The J gene is TRBJ2-5, the V gene TRBV7-2, with D possibly being TRBD2 (5 bases). This receptor was identified in a man aged 18 to 29 who had mild COVID-19 (a few samples of this study predate the infection). Cell type and time point are not known. DNA for the CDR3: TGTGCCAGCAGCACGGGGAGTGGAGAGACCCAGTACTTC. Amino acids: CASSTGSGETQYF.